Listed here are 30 T cell receptor beta chains from one sample, sequenced in a study of T cells of healthy individuals. TCRdb processed the 5' RACE reads anew with MiXCR; each CDR3 protein has one entry. The repertoire holds approximately 58,000 distinct CDR3 sequences, with 14% to 15% as singletons. The receptors here all came from a human donor in good health.

This clonotype was observed at least ten times. The V call is TRBV3-1, the J call TRBJ2-6; unclear D gene. The CDR3 is 17 residues long. Deletions cut 1 base from V and 0 bases from J, with 10 bases between. CDR1 is LGHDT and CDR2 is YNNKEL in the germline V gene (reference sequence). The CDR3 region has the DNA TGTGCCAGCAGCCAAGGACACAGCAACTCTGGGGCCAACGTCCTGACTTTC. The encoded protein is CASSQGHSNSGANVLTF.

This clonotype was seen only a few times. The genes are TRBV6-1 and TRBJ1-5, with 9 bases lining up with TRBD1. The CDR3 has 15 residues. Germline CDR1 and CDR2: MNHNS and SASEGT. J was trimmed by 5 bases and V by 3 bases; bases with no gene match: 5. This chain's CDR3 is CASSEGQGLYQPQHF. DNA for the CDR3: TGTGCCAGCAGTGAGGGACAGGGCTTATATCAGCCCCAGCATTTT.

This clonotype has a handful of counts. The chain is built from TRBV5-1 and TRBJ2-3; D ambiguous. CDR3 length: 15 residues. Germline V gives CDR1 SGHRS, CDR2 YFSETQ. Trimming removed 0 bases from V and 0 bases from J, with 8 bases in between. The CDR3 protein is CASSLGATSTDTQYF. Here the CDR3 DNA reads TGCGCCAGCAGCTTGGGAGCGACTAGCACAGATACGCAGTATTTT. Filled out from reference TRBV5-1 and TRBJ2-3, the complete variable domain reads KAGVTQTPRYLIKTRGQQVTLSCSPISGHRSVSWYQQTPGQGLQFLFEYFSETQRNKGNFPGRFSGRQFSNSRSEMNVSTLELGDSALYLCASSLGATSTDTQYFGPGTRLTVL.

In its sample, this clonotype was seen a few times. This chain joins TRBV6-1 and TRBJ2-3, with no clear D. The germline CDR1 and CDR2 sequences are MNHNS and SASEGT. The CDR3 runs 12 residues. Trimming left V 6 bases short and J 2 bases short, with 6 bases between. The CDR3 coding sequence is TGTGCCAGCAGCCAGTTCACAGATACGCAGTATTTT. Translation gives CASSQFTDTQYF.

V gene TRBV29-1 combines with J gene TRBJ2-7; 9 nucleotides agree with TRBD1. The ends lost 7 bases at V and 4 bases at J; junction bases unmatched: 5. The CDR3 has 12 residues. Germline CDR1 is SQVTM and CDR2 is ANQGSEA. For the CDR3, the DNA is TGCAGCGCAAACAGGGGGCCTTACGAGCAGTACTTC. Its translation: CSANRGPYEQYF.

The rearrangement uses TRBV20-1 and TRBJ2-3; D uncertain. This CDR3 has 18 amino acids. V was clipped by 0 bases and J by 0 bases, with 19 bases between them. Germline assignment: CDR1 DFQATT and CDR2 SNEGSKA (reference sequence). CDR3 loop: CSARDRGRSTKSTDTQYF. The CDR3 nucleotides are TGCAGTGCTAGAGATCGAGGCAGGTCAACTAAGAGCACAGATACGCAGTATTTT.

This clonotype has only one observation. The rearrangement joins TRBV4-3 to TRBJ1-4; D is ambiguous. CDR1 and CDR2 (germline): LGHNA, YSLEER. V lost 4 bases, J lost 8 bases, and 14 bases lay in between. The CDR3 length is 14 residues. This chain's CDR3 is CASSPGYTGEKLFF. CDR3 nucleotide sequence: TGCGCCAGCAGCCCAGGTTACACGGGGGAAAAACTGTTTTTT.

The V and J genes are TRBV5-5 and TRBJ2-3, with 10 bases lining up with TRBD1. Per germline, CDR1 SGHKS and CDR2 YYEKEE (reference sequence). J was trimmed by 3 bases and V by 3 bases; bases with no gene match: 7. The CDR3 has 16 amino acids. CDR3 bases: TGTGCCAGCAGCTCCCTTCCGGGACAGGGGACAGATACGCAGTATTTT. Residues: CASSSLPGQGTDTQYF.

This clonotype was found many times. The chain recombines TRBV5-1 with TRBJ2-3; 9 nucleotides align to TRBD2. The CDR3 is made up of 16 amino acids. The trim removed 1 base at V and 1 base at J, leaving 4 bases unmatched. Per the germline V gene, CDR1 is SGHRS and CDR2 is YFSETQ. CDR3 sequence: CASSLRIAGGTDTQYF. CDR3 DNA: TGCGCCAGCAGCTTGAGAATAGCGGGGGGCACAGATACGCAGTATTTT.

J is TRBJ1-5 and V is TRBV9, with TRBD1 as a possible D gene (6 bases). Germline CDR1 reads SGDLS; CDR2 reads YYNGEE. V was shortened by 6 bases and J by 1 base, with 11 bases between the two germline ends. The CDR3 is 14 residues long. CDR3 bases: TGTGCCAGCAACGGGGGCGAGAGCAATCAGCCCCAGCATTTT. It codes for CASNGGESNQPQHF.

The rearrangement joins TRBV12-3 or TRBV12-4 to TRBJ2-2, with 7 bases aligning to TRBD2. This CDR3 region has 15 residues. V lost 7 bases, J lost 0 bases, and 5 bases stayed unmatched. The CDR3 bases are TGTGCCAGCAATTGGGGGGGATCGAACACCGGGGAGCTGTTTTTT. Protein product: CASNWGGSNTGELFF.

A word on this clonotype: This may be a read error, as it is one base from a much larger clone. The chain has TRBV4-1 and TRBJ2-2, with D unresolved. Per germline, CDR1 MGHRA and CDR2 YSYEKL. The CDR3 length is 15 residues. The DNA for the CDR3 is TGCGCCAGCAACCAAGACACGCCCGGTGGCGGGGAGCTGTTTTTT. Translation gives CASNQDTPGGGELFF.

This clonotype was observed many times. This chain links TRBV9 with TRBJ2-1; D may match TRBD1 or TRBD2 (6 bases each). The germline V and J ends were trimmed by 0 bases and 5 bases, with 18 bases remaining between them. The germline CDR1 and CDR2 sequences are SGDLS and YYNGEE. The CDR3 length is 17 residues. The CDR3 bases are TGTGCCAGCAGCGTAGGCCACGCCGGGGGCTTGGACAATGAGCAGTTCTTC. It encodes CASSVGHAGGLDNEQFF.

This clonotype was counted many times. This sequence joins TRBV23-1 and TRBJ2-3, with D maybe TRBD1 (5 bases). TRBV23-1 is identified as an open reading frame with a role that is uncertain. V was shortened by 3 bases and J by 5 bases, with 21 bases between the two germline ends. This CDR3 comprises 17 residues. CDR3 sequence: CASSHHCGHLQGDTQYF. CDR3 nucleotides: TGCGCCAGCAGTCACCACTGCGGACACCTTCAAGGAGATACGCAGTATTTT.

The chain employs TRBV5-6 and TRBJ1-2; weak D call: TRBD1 (6 bases). Trimming took off 4 bases at V and 8 bases at J, with 15 bases between the two ends. The CDR3 has 13 residues. Per germline, CDR1 SGHDT and CDR2 YYEEEE. The CDR3: CASSPRVGGGYTF. For the CDR3, the DNA is TGTGCCAGCAGCCCTAGAGTGGGGGGCGGCTACACCTTC.

This chain joins TRBV6-2 or TRBV6-3 and TRBJ2-7; D might be TRBD2 (5 bases). The CDR3 has 11 amino acids. Trimming cost V 5 bases and J 5 bases, with 7 bases left between them. Germline lookup yields CDR1 MNHEY and CDR2 SVGEGT. The DNA for the CDR3 is TGTGCCAGCAGTAGAGGGCACGAGCAGTACTTC. Amino acids: CASSRGHEQYF.

This clonotype was detected ten times or more. V is TRBV20-1 and J is TRBJ2-4, with 9 bases matching TRBD1. J was trimmed by 0 bases and V by 5 bases; bases with no gene match: 14. This CDR3 contains 18 residues. The germline gives CDR1 DFQATT, CDR2 SNEGSKA (reference sequence). CDR3 bases: TGCAGTGCTGGACCGGGACAGGGCTTAATACTAGCCAAAAACATTCAGTACTTC. Its protein is CSAGPGQGLILAKNIQYF.

This clonotype was counted only a few times. The chain uses TRBV20-1 and TRBJ2-1, with a possible D match to TRBD2 (6 bases). The CDR3 extends over 14 amino acids. CDR1 and CDR2 from the germline V gene are DFQATT and SNEGSKA (reference sequence). The CDR3 here is CSPLAPSSYNEQFF. DNA for the CDR3: TGCAGCCCCCTAGCGCCGAGCTCCTACAATGAGCAGTTCTTC.

This clonotype ranks as medium-sized (0.01 to 0.1%). The genes are TRBV7-2 and TRBJ2-1, with D maybe TRBD2 (6 bases). Germline assignment: CDR1 SGHTA and CDR2 FQGNSA. Trimming shortened V by 8 bases and J by 1 base, and 18 bases separated the two germline ends. The CDR3 loop spans 16 amino acids. This chain's CDR3 is CASRDMLARSYNEQFF. In DNA form, the CDR3 reads TGTGCCAGCCGGGATATGCTAGCGAGGTCCTACAATGAGCAGTTCTTC.

About this clonotype: A much larger clone is a single base away; this may be a read error. The chain employs TRBV12-3 or TRBV12-4 and TRBJ2-7; D remains unclear. The CDR3 has 11 residues. The CDR3 nucleotides read TGTGTCAGCATAGATTCCTACGAGCAGTACTTC. This codes for CVSIDSYEQYF.

V gene TRBV5-1 combines with J gene TRBJ1-5; D is ambiguous. Germline lookup yields CDR1 SGHRS and CDR2 YFSETQ. Deletions cut 5 bases from V and 7 bases from J, with 13 bases between. There are 13 residues in the CDR3. CDR3 DNA sequence: TGCGCCAGCAGTAAGGACGGGTGGCAGCCCCAGCATTTT. Translated: CASSKDGWQPQHF.

This clonotype came up a few times. The chain joins TRBV20-1 to TRBJ1-2, with a tentative D call TRBD1 (6 bases). Germline V lookup: CDR1 DFQATT, CDR2 SNEGSKA (reference sequence). Trimming took off 5 bases at V and 8 bases at J, with 18 bases between the two ends. CDR3 length: 13 amino acids. The DNA for the CDR3 is TGCAGTGCTCATGGACAGTCCGGGTACGGCTACACCTTC. Amino acid sequence: CSAHGQSGYGYTF.

The table lists this clonotype with many counts. The chain employs TRBV6-5 and TRBJ2-3; 8 bases map to TRBD2. CDR1 and CDR2 from the germline V gene are MNHEY and SVGAGI. CDR3 size: 14 residues. With V trimmed by 8 bases and J by 4 bases, 8 bases remained unmatched. The CDR3: CASGGGIDADTQYF. The CDR3 bases are TGTGCCAGCGGCGGGGGGATTGACGCAGATACGCAGTATTTT.

The sample holds a few counts of this clonotype. The chain uses TRBV4-3 and TRBJ2-1; TRBD1 matches at 7 bases. There are 16 residues in the CDR3. CDR1 is LGHNA, CDR2 YSLEER, per germline. After removal of 4 bases from V and 2 bases from J, the junction contained 8 bases not matched to a gene. CDR3 in amino acids: CASSPEPGQPYNEQFF. The DNA of the CDR3 is TGCGCCAGCAGCCCAGAGCCGGGACAGCCCTACAATGAGCAGTTCTTC.

The table lists this clonotype with many counts. The V gene is TRBV9, the J gene TRBJ1-4; D gene unclear. Trimming removed 7 bases from V and 0 bases from J, with 13 bases in between. The CDR3 extends over 15 amino acids. The germline V gene has CDR1 SGDLS and CDR2 YYNGEE. The DNA for the CDR3 is TGTGCCAGCTCCGAGGGTCCCGCAACTAATGAAAAACTGTTTTTT. It encodes CASSEGPATNEKLFF.

This clonotype was counted many times. The chain has TRBV20-1 and TRBJ2-3; 10 positions match TRBD1. V lost 5 bases and J lost 6; bases outside the gene matches: 8. The CDR3 extends over 14 amino acids. The germline V gene encodes CDR1 DFQATT and CDR2 SNEGSKA (reference sequence). The CDR3 bases are TGCAGTGCTGCGGACAGGGGGTATTCGGATACGCAGTATTTT. The encoded protein is CSAADRGYSDTQYF.

The V call is TRBV9, the J call TRBJ2-2; TRBD2 matches at 15 bases. The J segment lost 7 bases and the V segment lost 0 bases, leaving 16 bases of the junction unmatched. This CDR3 is built from 21 residues. Germline CDR1 SGDLS, CDR2 YYNGEE. The CDR3 loop is CASSVDWGPGTSGRRDGELFF. The CDR3 DNA is TGTGCCAGCAGCGTAGACTGGGGACCCGGGACTAGCGGGAGGAGGGACGGGGAGCTGTTTTTT.

There are many counts of this clonotype. V and J are TRBV7-9 and TRBJ1-1; 7 nucleotides align to TRBD1. This CDR3 region has 13 residues. Germline V lookup: CDR1 SEHNR, CDR2 FQNEAQ (reference sequence). With V trimmed by 5 bases and J by 7 bases, 7 bases remained unmatched. CDR3 amino acids: CASSTGNRGEAFF. The CDR3 nucleotides read TGTGCCAGCAGCACCGGGAACAGGGGTGAAGCTTTCTTT.

This clonotype came up a few times. As DNA, the CDR3 is TGTGCCAGCAGCTTTAGGGGGACACCCCCCTACGAGCAGTACTTC. It codes for CASSFRGTPPYEQYF. This rearrangement joins TRBV3-1 to TRBJ2-7; a possible D gene is TRBD1 (6 bases). V was clipped by 5 bases and J by 2 bases, with 16 bases between them. Germline values: CDR1 LGHDT, CDR2 YNNKEL (reference sequence). The CDR3 length is 15 residues.

CDR3 coding DNA: TGTGCCAGCCAGAGGACAGGGACATACAATGAGCAGTTCTTC. It is translated as CASQRTGTYNEQFF. The rearrangement links TRBV7-9 to TRBJ2-1; 8 nucleotides align to TRBD1. The germline CDR1 and CDR2 sequences are SEHNR and FQNEAQ (reference sequence). Unmatched junction bases numbered 7, after V lost 8 bases and J lost 4 bases. The CDR3 length is 14 residues.